Listed below are T cell receptor beta chains from one sample, sequenced in a study of breast tumors, draining lymph nodes, adjacent tissues. TCRdb passed the multiplex PCR reads through MiXCR, listing each CDR3 protein once. The sample holds approximately 180,000 distinct CDR3 sequences; roughly 35% are singletons and the top ten take about 3.7%. The sample consisted of axillary lymph node tissue. Source of these receptors: a female donor with breast cancer. Some clones in this sample may be carry-over from other donors' samples. Both conserved end residues are part of each CDR3. A D gene is named only where the DNA matches it firmly. Only some rows state a clone size, as once, few, many or a class for expanded clones.

clone_size j_call v_call cdr3_length d_call cdr3_aa cdr3_nt
- TRBJ2-4 TRBV6-4 15 - CASSDSTRGKNIQYF TGTGCCAGCAGCGACAGCACACGGGGCAAAAACATTCAGTACTTC
few TRBJ1-5 TRBV27 15 TRBD1 CASKPGQGPNQPQHF TGTGCCAGCAAACCGGGACAGGGGCCGAATCAGCCCCAGCATTTT
- TRBJ1-5 TRBV20-1 15 - CSASGPDLPYQPQHF TGCAGTGCTAGCGGCCCGGACCTCCCTTATCAGCCCCAGCATTTT
- TRBJ2-6 TRBV5-8 14 - CASRIGQGANVLTF TGTGCCAGCAGGATAGGACAGGGGGCCAACGTCCTGACTTTC
many TRBJ2-5 TRBV7-8 13 - CASRPGDEETQYF TGTGCCAGCCGACCAGGGGACGAAGAGACCCAGTACTTC
- TRBJ1-2 TRBV29-1 12 - CSVDGGNYGYTF TGCAGCGTTGATGGCGGGAACTATGGCTACACCTTC
many TRBJ2-1 TRBV6-5 16 TRBD2 CASSSRREAVYNEQFF TGTGCCAGCAGCTCCCGCCGGGAGGCGGTCTACAATGAGCAGTTCTTC
many TRBJ2-7 TRBV29-1 13 TRBD1 CSVESQGRYEQYF TGCAGCGTTGAATCACAGGGGCGATACGAGCAGTACTTC
- TRBJ1-1 TRBV3-1 12 - CASSPTNTEAFF TGTGCCAGCAGCCCTACTAACACTGAAGCTTTCTTT
many TRBJ2-5 TRBV20-1 15 - CSARSRLATGETQYF TGCAGTGCTAGATCCAGACTTGCGACGGGGGAGACCCAGTACTTC
many TRBJ2-2 TRBV6-1 13 - CASSARNTGELFF TGTGCCAGCAGTGCTAGAAACACCGGGGAGCTGTTTTTT
many TRBJ2-7 TRBV4-3 18 TRBD2 CASSQDLLAGGYSYEQYF TGCGCCAGCAGCCAAGATCTACTAGCGGGAGGGTACTCCTACGAGCAGTACTTC
many TRBJ2-3 TRBV9 13 - CASSVKPVDTQYF TGTGCCAGCAGCGTTAAACCAGTGGATACGCAGTATTTT
many TRBJ2-7 TRBV10-3 14 TRBD2 CATMGLAGGYEQYF TGTGCCACCATGGGACTAGCGGGAGGGTACGAGCAGTACTTC
many TRBJ2-3 TRBV6-1 12 - CASRELGYTQYF TGTGCCAGCAGAGAATTAGGGTATACGCAGTATTTT
many TRBJ2-3 TRBV7-3 14 - CASSTSGGTDTQYF TGTGCCAGCAGCACCAGCGGAGGGACAGATACGCAGTATTTT
- TRBJ2-3 TRBV10-2 12 - CASSDSTDTQYF TGCGCCAGCAGTGACAGCACAGATACGCAGTATTTT
many TRBJ1-2 TRBV5-1 13 - CASSQWGGNGYTF TGCGCCAGCAGCCAATGGGGGGGGAATGGCTACACCTTC
many TRBJ1-5 TRBV18 14 - CASSLVGGDQPQHF TGTGCCAGCTCACTCGTGGGCGGGGATCAGCCCCAGCATTTT
once TRBJ2-5 TRBV5-4 18 TRBD1 CASSLGDRGGLGQETQYF TGTGCCAGCAGCTTGGGGGACAGGGGAGGCTTGGGCCAAGAGACCCAGTACTTC
many TRBJ2-6 TRBV19 17 - CASSNHREPSGANVLTF TGTGCCAGTAGTAACCACAGGGAACCCTCTGGGGCCAACGTCCTGACTTTC
many TRBJ1-6 TRBV6-6 15 - CASSYSGTANSPLHF TGTGCCAGCAGTTACTCGGGCACGGCGAATTCACCCCTCCACTTT
many TRBJ2-7 TRBV4-3 17 TRBD2 CASSRTIRTSGGYEQYF TGCGCCAGCAGCCGGACGATCCGGACTAGCGGGGGTTACGAGCAGTACTTC
many TRBJ2-1 TRBV10-1 14 - CASSGVSSYNEQFF TGCGCCAGCAGTGGGGTGTCCTCCTACAATGAGCAGTTCTTC
many TRBJ2-7 TRBV29-1 11 - CSVGQDYEQYF TGCAGCGTTGGACAGGACTACGAGCAGTACTTC
many TRBJ2-3 TRBV28 17 TRBD1 CASSLVAGGYFTVTQYF TGTGCCAGCAGTTTAGTGGCAGGGGGCTATTTCACGGTTACGCAGTATTTT